The 21 T cell receptor beta chains below all came from one sample that was sequenced in a study of response to subunit inactivated influenza vaccine. TCRdb reprocessed the RT-PCR reads with MiXCR, giving one entry per CDR3 protein. The sample has about 650,000 distinct CDR3 sequences, around 15% seen once. The source material was PBMCs from blood, sampled approximately 15 days before vaccination. Source of these receptors: a man over 45 who received an inactivated influenza vaccine.

The chain combines TRBV12-3 or TRBV12-4 with TRBJ1-5; maybe TRBD1 (6 bases). The V end lost 2 bases, the J end lost 0 bases, and 8 bases lay between the germline ends. This CDR3 is 15 amino acids long. For the CDR3, the DNA is TGTGCCAGCAGTTTAAGGGGGGGTAGCAATCAGCCCCAGCATTTT. Translating it yields CASSLRGGSNQPQHF.

At least ten counts were recorded for this clonotype. The chain recombines TRBV11-1 with TRBJ2-1, with 12 bases matching TRBD2. Germline CDR1 reads SGHAT; CDR2 reads FQDESV (reference sequence). The CDR3 spans 17 residues. V gave up 6 bases and J gave up 3 bases; unmatched junction bases: 9. The CDR3 loop is CASSWGLAGAHYNEQFF. The CDR3 nucleotides are TGTGCCAGCAGTTGGGGACTAGCGGGCGCTCACTACAATGAGCAGTTCTTC.

This clonotype has more than one count but fewer than ten. J is TRBJ1-5 and V is TRBV20-1, with 7 bases matching TRBD1. The CDR3 runs to 17 residues. Germline V gene data show CDR1 as DFQATT and CDR2 as SNEGSKA (reference sequence). Trimming cost V 2 bases and J 2 bases; bases outside gene matches: 12. This chain's CDR3 is CSARTQGVPFGNQPQHF. CDR3 coding DNA: TGCAGTGCTAGAACGCAGGGGGTCCCCTTTGGCAATCAGCCCCAGCATTTT.

This clonotype appeared a few times. The rearrangement uses TRBV12-3 or TRBV12-4 and TRBJ1-1; D unresolved. CDR3 length: 13 residues. The V and J ends lost 8 bases and 3 bases respectively, with 13 bases between them. CDR3 nucleotides: TGTGCCAGCCGGCTCCATTTAGACACTGAAGCTTTCTTT. Amino acids: CASRLHLDTEAFF.

This clonotype has more than one count but fewer than ten. This rearrangement joins TRBV12-3 or TRBV12-4 to TRBJ1-3; tentative D call: TRBD1 (5 bases). Trimming took off 6 bases at V and 0 bases at J, with 12 bases between the two ends. The CDR3 extends over 15 amino acids. CDR3 nucleotides: TGTGCCAGCAGCCCAAGGGGAAACTCTGGAAACACCATATATTTT. Protein sequence: CASSPRGNSGNTIYF.

The V and J genes are TRBV12-3 or TRBV12-4 and TRBJ2-2; weak D call: TRBD2 (6 bases). V was trimmed by 2 bases and J by 6 bases, leaving 16 bases between them. There are 16 residues in the CDR3. This chain's CDR3 is CASSLIRAGNPGELFF. The CDR3 region has the DNA TGTGCCAGCAGTTTAATCCGCGCGGGAAACCCCGGGGAGCTGTTTTTT.

In its sample, this clonotype was seen once. A single base separates this from a much larger clone, so it may be a read error. The CDR3 here is CATSRGRALEQYF. DNA for the CDR3: TGTGCCACCAGCAGAGGCAGGGCTCTTGAGCAGTACTTC. V and J are TRBV15 and TRBJ2-7; TRBD1 is a possible D gene (5 bases). CDR3 length: 13 residues. Germline V gives CDR1 LNHNV, CDR2 YYDKDF (reference sequence). The ends were cut back, 1 base at V and 7 bases at J, with 11 bases in the middle.

The CDR3 is CASSLTGQAPETQYF. The CDR3 bases are TGCGCCAGCAGCTTGACGGGACAAGCCCCAGAGACCCAGTACTTC. The V gene is TRBV5-1, the J gene TRBJ2-5; D is perhaps TRBD1 (6 bases). CDR3 length: 15 residues. Trimming cost V 1 base and J 4 bases, with 14 bases left between them. The germline CDR1 and CDR2 sequences are SGHRS and YFSETQ. Using reference TRBV5-1 and TRBJ2-5 for the parts outside the CDR3, the full variable domain is KAGVTQTPRYLIKTRGQQVTLSCSPISGHRSVSWYQQTPGQGLQFLFEYFSETQRNKGNFPGRFSGRQFSNSRSEMNVSTLELGDSALYLCASSLTGQAPETQYFGPGTRLLVL.

With regard to this clonotype: A single base separates this from a much larger clone, so it may be a read error. The CDR3 DNA sequence: TGTGCCAGCAGACAACTGGACAGTACGGACACCGGGGAGCTGTTTTTT. Its protein product is CASRQLDSTDTGELFF. The V call is TRBV28, the J call TRBJ2-2; a possible D gene is TRBD1 (6 bases). CDR1 MDHEN and CDR2 SYDVKM come from the germline V gene. This CDR3 has 16 amino acids. Trimming removed 6 bases at V and 3 bases at J, with 17 bases between.

This clonotype was picked up many times. The chain employs TRBV9 and TRBJ2-1; no definite D call. From germline, CDR1 is SGDLS and CDR2 YYNGEE. CDR3 length: 15 amino acids. V was trimmed by 0 bases and J by 4 bases, leaving 11 bases between them. The CDR3 DNA reads TGTGCCAGCAGCGTAGAAGGTGGCACGTACAATGAGCAGTTCTTC. As protein: CASSVEGGTYNEQFF.

In this sample, this clonotype turned up a few times. The gene calls are TRBV11-2 and TRBJ2-7, with 8 positions matching TRBD1. The CDR3 runs to 16 residues. The V gene end was trimmed by 5 bases and the J gene end by 4 bases; junction bases not matched to a gene: 13. The germline V gene has CDR1 SGHAT and CDR2 FQNNGV. CDR3 nucleotide sequence: TGTGCCAGCAGCCAGGGACAGGTTTTTACGGGATACGAGCAGTACTTC. Translating gives CASSQGQVFTGYEQYF.

V gene TRBV24-1 combines with J gene TRBJ2-2; D ambiguous. The CDR3 spans 15 residues. Per the germline V gene, CDR1 is KGHDR and CDR2 is SFDVKD. V lost 7 bases, J lost 1 base, and 12 bases lay in between. In nucleotides, the CDR3 is TGTGCCACCAGAGACCGGGCAGGGAACACCGGGGAGCTGTTTTTT. Translating gives CATRDRAGNTGELFF.

The genes are TRBV7-2 and TRBJ2-7, with D tentatively TRBD2 (6 bases). The germline gives CDR1 SGHTA, CDR2 FQGNSA. The CDR3 loop spans 15 amino acids. Trimming pared 1 base from V and 5 bases from J, leaving 15 bases between. Written as DNA, the CDR3 is TGTGCCAGCAGCTTAGGGTTGAGGAGGGCCGACGAGCAGTACTTC. Translated, it gives CASSLGLRRADEQYF.

The rearrangement joins TRBV6-1 to TRBJ2-2, with 7 positions matching TRBD2. The CDR3 spans 14 residues. J lost 8 bases, V lost 4 bases, and 7 bases had no gene match. Germline CDR1 is MNHNS and CDR2 is SASEGT. CDR3 residues: CASSGTRSVGELFF. CDR3 sequence (DNA): TGTGCCAGCAGTGGGACTAGATCTGTGGGGGAGCTGTTTTTT.

A few counts support this clonotype. V gene TRBV20-1 combines with J gene TRBJ1-2; 7 bases line up with TRBD1. V lost 6 bases to trimming and J lost 4 bases; unmatched junction nucleotides: 5. This CDR3 region has 12 residues. The germline V gene encodes CDR1 DFQATT and CDR2 SNEGSKA (reference sequence). The CDR3 bases are TGCAGTGCCCAACAGGGGATCTATGGCTACACCTTC. Translation: CSAQQGIYGYTF.

The genes are TRBV29-1 and TRBJ2-2, with D unclear. V lost 4 bases, J lost 1 base, and 7 bases lay in between. The germline CDR1 and CDR2 sequences are SQVTM and ANQGSEA. The CDR3 contains 13 residues. The CDR3 spells CSVVLRNTGELFF. CDR3 bases: TGCAGCGTTGTCCTTCGGAACACCGGGGAGCTGTTTTTT.

The genes are TRBV28 and TRBJ2-7; D is unclear. CDR1 MDHEN and CDR2 SYDVKM come from the germline V gene. The CDR3 has 13 amino acids. V was trimmed by 3 bases and J by 5 bases, leaving 11 bases between them. The CDR3 DNA is TGTGCCAGCAGTTTGGAAAATCCCCACGAGCAGTACTTC. Amino acids: CASSLENPHEQYF.

This clonotype was seen more than once but under ten times. J is TRBJ2-7 and V is TRBV5-6; tentatively, D is TRBD1 (6 bases). This CDR3 has 17 amino acids. Germline assignment: CDR1 SGHDT and CDR2 YYEEEE. V was clipped by 4 bases and J by 0 bases, with 20 bases between them. CDR3 in DNA: TGTGCCAGCAGCAGGACAGTTACCCACCTAAGCTCCTACGAGCAGTACTTC. Encoded protein: CASSRTVTHLSSYEQYF.

The chain uses TRBV6-2 or TRBV6-3 and TRBJ2-5; D is perhaps TRBD2 (6 bases). V lost 2 bases, J lost 4 bases, and 17 bases lay in between. Germline V gives CDR1 MNHEY, CDR2 SVGEGT. The CDR3 has 16 amino acids. CDR3 sequence (DNA): TGTGCCAGCAGTTACCCGGTGACTAGAGTGTCAGAGACCCAGTACTTC. It specifies CASSYPVTRVSETQYF.

This clonotype showed up just a few times. The chain is built from TRBV15 and TRBJ2-5; 7 positions match TRBD2. The CDR3 length is 15 residues. Germline CDR1 reads LNHNV; CDR2 reads YYDKDF (reference sequence). J was trimmed by 5 bases and V by 1 base; bases with no gene match: 7. The chain's CDR3 is CATSRAAGVVETQYF. Written as DNA, the CDR3 is TGTGCCACCAGCAGAGCGGCGGGAGTGGTTGAGACCCAGTACTTC.

This chain connects TRBV7-9 to TRBJ2-1, with TRBD2 matching over 9 bases. Per germline, CDR1 SEHNR and CDR2 FQNEAQ (reference sequence). The CDR3 runs to 16 residues. The V gene end was trimmed by 5 bases and the J gene end by 8 bases; junction bases not matched to a gene: 13. CDR3 DNA: TGTGCCAGCAGCCCCAAGCTTAGCGGGAGTTACGATGAGCAGTTCTTC. It is translated as CASSPKLSGSYDEQFF.